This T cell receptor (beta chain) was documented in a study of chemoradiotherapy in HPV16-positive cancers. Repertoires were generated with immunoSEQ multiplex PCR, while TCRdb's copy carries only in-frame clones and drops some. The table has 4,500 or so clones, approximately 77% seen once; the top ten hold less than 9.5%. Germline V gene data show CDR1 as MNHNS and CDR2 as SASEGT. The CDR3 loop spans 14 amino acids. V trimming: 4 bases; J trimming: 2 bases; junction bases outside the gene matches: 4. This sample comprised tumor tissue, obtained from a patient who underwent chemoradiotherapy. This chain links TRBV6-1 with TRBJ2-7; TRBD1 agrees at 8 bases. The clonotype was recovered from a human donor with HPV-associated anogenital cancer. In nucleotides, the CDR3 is TGTGCCAGCAGTGGGCTGGGACAGGCCTACGAGCAGTACTTC. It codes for CASSGLGQAYEQYF.